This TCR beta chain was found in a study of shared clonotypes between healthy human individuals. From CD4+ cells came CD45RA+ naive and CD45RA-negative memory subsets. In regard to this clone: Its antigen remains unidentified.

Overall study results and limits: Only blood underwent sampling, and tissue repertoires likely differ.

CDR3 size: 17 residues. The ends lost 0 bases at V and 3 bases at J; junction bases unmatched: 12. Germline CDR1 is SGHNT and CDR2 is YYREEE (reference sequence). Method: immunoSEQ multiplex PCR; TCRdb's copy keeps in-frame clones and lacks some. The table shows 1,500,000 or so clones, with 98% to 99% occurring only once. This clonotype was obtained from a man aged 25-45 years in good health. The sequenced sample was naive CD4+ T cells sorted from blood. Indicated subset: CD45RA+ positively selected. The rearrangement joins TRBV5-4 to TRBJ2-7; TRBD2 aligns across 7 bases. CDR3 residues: CASSLEPSGTAYYEQYF. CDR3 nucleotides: TGTGCCAGCAGCTTGGAGCCCAGCGGGACCGCCTACTACGAGCAGTACTTC. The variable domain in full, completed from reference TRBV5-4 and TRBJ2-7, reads ETGVTQSPTHLIKTRGQQVTLRCSSQSGHNTVSWYQQALGQGPQFIFQYYREEENGRGNFPPRFSGLQFPNYSSELNVNALELDDSALYLCASSLEPSGTAYYEQYFGPGTRLTVT.